This T cell receptor (beta chain) was sequenced for a study of T cells after somatic rescue of genetic block. Produced via immunoSEQ multiplex PCR; TCRdb's table is partial and in-frame only. Of 80,000 to 100,000 clones in the sample, 85% to 90% are singletons; the top ten hold approximately 1.5%. V lost 4 bases and J lost 0, with 5 bases in between. The germline CDR1 and CDR2 sequences are SGHVS and FNYEAQ. The CDR3 extends over 13 amino acids. The clonotype was recovered from a woman younger than 35. V and J are TRBV7-6 and TRBJ2-3; no clear D gene. Material for sequencing was peripheral blood mononuclear cells (PBMCs). The CDR3 spells CASSSQSTDTQYF. CDR3 sequence (DNA): TGTGCCAGCAGCTCACAGAGCACAGATACGCAGTATTTT.